This T cell receptor (beta chain) originates from a study of cytomegalovirus exposure and HLA in healthy donors. Whole-study context: A later analysis reported the same platform for the roughly 110 validation repertoires and the 500 to 750 first-cohort repertoires. Study-level points and caveats: In a later analysis, first-cohort TCR clusters were found to tend to co-occur in the approximately 120 validation repertoires.

Looked up from germline, CDR1 is MNHEY and CDR2 is SMNVEV (reference sequence). The ends lost 2 bases at V and 8 bases at J; junction bases unmatched: 18. The CDR3 covers 19 residues. This clone was seen once. The antigen is not known. This table comes from immunoSEQ multiplex PCR, and its TCRdb copy is limited to in-frame clones, with some not included. This sample has tens of thousands of clones, with 95% to 96% found just once. This receptor was identified in a woman aged 18 to 35 in good health and CMV-seropositive. Input material: PBMCs. The chain links TRBV27 to TRBJ2-3; 11 nucleotides match TRBD2. In DNA form, the CDR3 reads TGTGCCAGCAGTTTAAGGTGGCTAGCGGGAGGAGAGAGCATACGTACGCAGTATTTT. This sequence encodes CASSLRWLAGGESIRTQYF.